Sequencing of this T cell receptor (beta chain) was carried out in a study of blood T cell repertoires in COVID-19. Study summary: Researchers got acute and convalescent COVID-19 samples from the United States, Italy and Spain. The analysed material was cDNA or gDNA that came from T cells, B-cell-depleted T cells, or PBMCs.

Per the authors' pipeline: Nucleated cell number was recorded as an estimate derived from reference gene primer amplification. Measured with immunoSEQ multiplex PCR; TCRdb has only the in-frame clones, and not every one. The DNA gave D and trimming, while V, J and clone size come from that table. The repertoire includes around 30,000 clones, more than 60% of them detected once, and roughly 8.5% sits in the top ten. The CDR3 spans 15 residues. Deletions cut 4 bases from V and 10 bases from J, with 20 bases between. Germline assignment: CDR1 MDHEN and CDR2 SYDVKM. The receptor comes from a woman between 70 and 85 years old with active or convalescent COVID-19. The rearrangement links TRBV28 to TRBJ2-1, with D possibly being TRBD2 (7 bases). Specimen: peripheral blood. CDR3 bases: TGTGCCAGCAGTTCACTCCACGAGGGGGGGCGGGAGCAGTTCTTC. It translates to CASSSLHEGGREQFF.